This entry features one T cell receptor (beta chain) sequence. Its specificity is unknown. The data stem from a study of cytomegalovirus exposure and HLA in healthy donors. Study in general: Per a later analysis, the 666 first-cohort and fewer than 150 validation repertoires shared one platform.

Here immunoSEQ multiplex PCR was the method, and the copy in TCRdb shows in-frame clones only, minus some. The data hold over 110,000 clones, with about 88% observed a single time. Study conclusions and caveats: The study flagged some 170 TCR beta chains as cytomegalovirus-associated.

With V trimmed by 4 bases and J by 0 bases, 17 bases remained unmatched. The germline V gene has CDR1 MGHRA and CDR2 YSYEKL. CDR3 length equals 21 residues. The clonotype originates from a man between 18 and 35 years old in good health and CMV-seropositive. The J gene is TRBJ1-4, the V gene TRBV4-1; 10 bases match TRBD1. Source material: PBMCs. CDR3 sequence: CASSRIETGGFKLATNEKLFF. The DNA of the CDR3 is TGCGCCAGCAGCCGTATCGAGACAGGGGGCTTCAAGCTGGCAACTAATGAAAAACTGTTTTTT.